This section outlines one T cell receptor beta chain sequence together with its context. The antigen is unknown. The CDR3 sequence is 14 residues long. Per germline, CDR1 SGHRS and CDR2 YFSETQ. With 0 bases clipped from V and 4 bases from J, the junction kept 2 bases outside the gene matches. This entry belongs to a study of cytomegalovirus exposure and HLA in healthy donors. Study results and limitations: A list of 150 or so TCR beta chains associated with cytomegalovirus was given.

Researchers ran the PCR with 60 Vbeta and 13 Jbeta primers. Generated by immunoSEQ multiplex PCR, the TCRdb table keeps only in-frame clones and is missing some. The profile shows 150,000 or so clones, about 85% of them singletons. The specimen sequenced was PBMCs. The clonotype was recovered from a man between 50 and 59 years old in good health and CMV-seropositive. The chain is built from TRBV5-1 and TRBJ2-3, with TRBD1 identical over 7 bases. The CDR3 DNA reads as TGCGCCAGCAGCTTGGGGACAGGCCCAGATACGCAGTATTTT. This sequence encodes CASSLGTGPDTQYF.